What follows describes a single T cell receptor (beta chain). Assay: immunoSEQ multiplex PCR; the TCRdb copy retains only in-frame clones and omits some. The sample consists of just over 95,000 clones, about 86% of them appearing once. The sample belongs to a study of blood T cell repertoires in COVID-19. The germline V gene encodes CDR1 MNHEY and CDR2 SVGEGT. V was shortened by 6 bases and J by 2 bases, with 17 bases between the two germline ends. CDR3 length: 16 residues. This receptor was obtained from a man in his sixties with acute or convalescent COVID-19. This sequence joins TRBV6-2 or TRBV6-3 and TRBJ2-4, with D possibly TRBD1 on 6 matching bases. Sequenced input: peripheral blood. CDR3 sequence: CASSPSRGLTKNIQYF. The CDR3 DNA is TGTGCCAGCAGCCCCTCCAGGGGCTTAACCAAAAACATTCAGTACTTC.